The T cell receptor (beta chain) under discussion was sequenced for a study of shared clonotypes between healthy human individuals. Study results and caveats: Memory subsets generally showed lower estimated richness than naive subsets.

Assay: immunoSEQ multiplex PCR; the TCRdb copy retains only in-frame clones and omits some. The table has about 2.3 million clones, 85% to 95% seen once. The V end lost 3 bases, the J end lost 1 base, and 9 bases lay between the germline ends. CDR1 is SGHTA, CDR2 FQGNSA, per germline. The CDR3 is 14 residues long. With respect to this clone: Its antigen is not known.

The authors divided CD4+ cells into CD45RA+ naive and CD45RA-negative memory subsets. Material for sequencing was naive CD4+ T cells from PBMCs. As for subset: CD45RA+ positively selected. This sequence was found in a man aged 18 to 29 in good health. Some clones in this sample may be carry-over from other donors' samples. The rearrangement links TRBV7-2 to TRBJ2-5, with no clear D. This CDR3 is CASSLEQAQETQYF. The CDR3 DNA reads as TGTGCCAGCAGCTTGGAGCAGGCCCAAGAGACCCAGTACTTC.